Presented here are 24 T cell receptor beta chains from one specimen sequenced in a study of T cells in women clearing cervical HPV infection. Profiled with immunoSEQ multiplex PCR; TCRdb holds only in-frame clones, not every one. Its clone listing holds about 37,000 clones. The sample comprised blood buffy coat. These receptor sequences come from a woman aged 18-70 years with a cervical HPV16 infection that either progressed to CIN3+ or cleared (not recorded which).

On this clone itself: The CDR3 end is not reached by the read, which stops 3 residues before it; the germline J gene fills it in. The chain recombines TRBV5-4 with TRBJ2-3; TRBD2 matches at 13 bases. This CDR3 region has 16 residues. Losses at the gene ends were 2 bases for V and 5 bases for J; bases not matched to a gene: 5. Germline V gene lookup returns CDR1 SGHNT and CDR2 YYREEE (reference sequence). This chain's CDR3 is CASSLGLAGVKDTQYF. The CDR3 bases that were read are TGTGCCAGCAGCTTAGGACTAGCGGGAGTGAAAGATACG.

The covered CDR3 bases are TGCAGTGCTAAGGGTGGGTGGAGAGGCCACACAGATACG. Translation: CSAKGGWRGHTDT. The whole CDR3 protein is CSAKGGWRGHTDTQYF. This chain uses TRBV20-1 with TRBJ2-3; unclear D gene. The read finishes 3 residues shy of the CDR3 end, and the germline J gene is used to complete it. CDR1 and CDR2 from the germline V gene are DFQATT and SNEGSKA (reference sequence). Trimming stripped 4 bases from V and 2 bases from J, with 19 bases between. There are 16 residues in the CDR3.

Of note for this clone: The CDR3 end falls 3 residues outside the read, so it is completed with the germline J gene. The chain joins TRBV18 to TRBJ2-3; the match to TRBD1 covers 9 bases. Germline lookup yields CDR1 KGHSH and CDR2 LQKENI. There are 14 residues in the CDR3. The sequenced part of the CDR3 DNA is TGTGCCAGCTCACCAAAGACAGGGGGTCAGCCG. It codes for CASSPKTGGQP. The CDR3 in full is CASSPKTGGQPQYF.

A word on this clone: With the read ending 3 residues before the CDR3 end, the germline J gene is used to fill in that end. The gene calls are TRBV19 and TRBJ2-3; TRBD1 matches at 8 bases. CDR3 size: 12 residues. Germline lookup yields CDR1 LNHDA and CDR2 SQIVND (reference sequence). Partial CDR3 DNA: TGTGCCAGTCAGGGGGCTTCTCAGCCG. It is translated as CASQGASQP. The whole CDR3 protein reads CASQGASQPQYF.

Turning to this clone: The DNA ends 3 residues before the CDR3 does, and the rest of the CDR3 is filled in from the germline J gene. The chain has TRBV19 and TRBJ1-3; D is uncertain. Germline lookup yields CDR1 LNHDA and CDR2 SQIVND (reference sequence). Deletions cut 3 bases from V and 0 bases from J, with 12 bases between. The CDR3 consists of 16 residues. This CDR3 is CASSIVPASSGNTIYF. The CDR3 DNA, read in part, is TGTGCCAGTAGTATTGTACCCGCGAGCTCTGGAAACACC. The full variable domain, rest sourced from reference TRBV19 and TRBJ1-3, is DGGITQSPKYLFRKEGQNVTLSCEQNLNHDAMYWYRQDPGQGLRLIYYSQIVNDFQKGDIAEGYSVSREKKESFPLTVTSAQKNPTAFYLCASSIVPASSGNTIYFGEGSWLTVV.

On this clone itself: The read finishes 3 residues shy of the CDR3 end, and the germline J gene is used to complete it. The chain carries TRBV11-2 and TRBJ1-1; 8 nucleotides align to TRBD1. This CDR3 contains 15 residues. V lost 5 bases and J lost 5; bases outside the gene matches: 10. Looked up from germline, CDR1 is SGHAT and CDR2 is FQNNGV. The sequenced part of the CDR3 DNA is TGTGCCAGCAGCCCTGGACAGGGTGAGTTGACTGAA. This encodes CASSPGQGELTE. The CDR3 reads in full as CASSPGQGELTEAFF.

On this clone itself: With the read ending 3 residues before the CDR3 end, the germline J gene is used to fill in that end. The rearrangement uses TRBV6-1 and TRBJ1-2; D may be TRBD1 (6 bases). This CDR3 region has 17 residues. Germline V gene data show CDR1 as MNHNS and CDR2 as SASEGT. V lost 0 bases, J lost 4 bases, and 18 bases lay in between. The CDR3 DNA, read in part, is TGTGCCAGCAGTGAAGCGGGGGGCGGGGGACGGAGCTATGGC. Translated, it gives CASSEAGGGGRSYG. Given in full, the CDR3 is CASSEAGGGGRSYGYTF.

The chain's CDR3 is CASSSTGLGQPQHF. Partial CDR3 DNA: TGTGCCAGCAGCTCTACAGGGTTGGGTCAGCCC. V gene TRBV11-3 combines with J gene TRBJ1-5, with TRBD1 as a possible D gene (6 bases). The read terminates 3 residues before the CDR3 end, so the remaining end is supplied by the germline J gene. V gave up 4 bases and J gave up 6 bases, with 13 bases separating them. This CDR3 is built from 14 residues. Germline CDR1 is SGHNT and CDR2 is YENEEA.

A word on this clone: The read ends 3 residues early relative to the CDR3; the germline J gene fills the gap. This chain joins TRBV10-3 and TRBJ2-3; maybe TRBD2 (6 bases). The V gene's germline CDR1 is ENHRY and CDR2 SYGVKD. This CDR3 is 12 amino acids long. CDR3 region: CAISAGEETQYF. CDR3 DNA (partial): TGTGCCATCAGTGCGGGGGAAGAGACG.

Concerning this clone itself: With the read ending 3 residues before the CDR3 end, the germline J gene is used to fill in that end. V gene TRBV10-3 combines with J gene TRBJ1-6; the D gene is possibly TRBD1 (6 bases). Germline CDR1 and CDR2: ENHRY and SYGVKD. There are 15 residues in the CDR3. The V end lost 2 bases, the J end lost 9 bases, and 14 bases lay between the germline ends. CDR3 DNA (partial): TGTGCCATCAGTGAGGGGAGGGGGATGAGTTCACCC. Its translation: CAISEGRGMSSP. The CDR3 as a whole reads CAISEGRGMSSPLHF.

Remarks on this clone: The observed sequence ends 3 residues before the CDR3 terminus, with the missing tail filled in from the germline J gene. This chain uses TRBV20-1 with TRBJ2-1; TRBD1 aligns across 8 bases. The CDR3 length is 16 residues. CDR1 is DFQATT, CDR2 SNEGSKA, per germline (reference sequence). Trimming cost V 1 base and J 2 bases; bases outside gene matches: 7. CDR3 sequence reads: CSARGSGGEAYNEQFF. CDR3 DNA (partial): TGCAGTGCTAGAGGGTCAGGGGGCGAGGCCTACAATGAG.

About this clone itself: The observed sequence ends 3 residues before the CDR3 terminus, with the missing tail filled in from the germline J gene. The chain employs TRBV18 and TRBJ1-2; weak D call: TRBD1 (6 bases). Germline V lookup: CDR1 KGHSH, CDR2 LQKENI. The CDR3 totals 16 residues. Trimming stripped 0 bases from V and 0 bases from J, with 11 bases between. This CDR3 reads CASSPPGATANYGYTF. Partial CDR3 DNA: TGTGCCAGCTCACCACCGGGGGCAACAGCTAACTATGGC.

With respect to this clone: Sequencing ends 3 residues short of the CDR3 end; the germline J gene provides the rest. The chain employs TRBV7-8 and TRBJ2-5; a weak D match, TRBD2 (6 bases). The CDR3 extends over 14 amino acids. CDR1 is SGHVS, CDR2 FQNEAQ, per germline. Trimming removed 5 bases from V and 5 bases from J, with 15 bases in between. This CDR3 is CASSLQTRLETQYF. The sequenced CDR3 bases are TGTGCCAGCAGCCTCCAGACTAGATTGGAGACC.

As to this clone: Read sequence stops 3 residues before the CDR3 end, and the germline J gene provides the missing end. J is TRBJ2-2 and V is TRBV7-6; D possibly matches TRBD1 or TRBD2 (5 bases each). This CDR3 has 13 amino acids. In germline, CDR1 is SGHVS, CDR2 FNYEAQ. CDR3 residues: CASSLGTREKLFF. Incomplete CDR3 DNA: TGTGCCAGCAGCTTAGGGACACGGGAAAAG.

On this clone: The sequence runs out 3 residues before the end of the CDR3; the remainder is reconstructed from the germline J gene. The chain employs TRBV11-2 and TRBJ1-6, with D uncertain. Germline values: CDR1 SGHAT, CDR2 FQNNGV. The CDR3 loop spans 14 amino acids. Here the CDR3 reads CASSLDRLVNTLHF. CDR3 DNA, as far as it was read: TGTGCCAGCAGCTTAGACAGACTCGTAAACACC.

As concerns this clone: The sequence runs out 3 residues before the end of the CDR3; the remainder is reconstructed from the germline J gene. The chain is built from TRBV5-5 and TRBJ1-4, with D tentatively TRBD1 (6 bases). The CDR3 spans 15 residues. V lost 0 bases and J 8 bases, leaving 14 bases between the germline ends. Germline CDR1 SGHKS, CDR2 YYEKEE (reference sequence). The CDR3 here is CASSLAGGVDEKLFF. The CDR3 DNA, read in part, is TGTGCCAGCAGCTTGGCGGGGGGCGTGGACGAAAAA.

Comments on this clone: The CDR3 end lies 3 residues beyond the end of the read and is filled in from the germline J gene. The V and J genes are TRBV30 and TRBJ1-1, with D tentatively TRBD1 (5 bases). Per germline, CDR1 GTSNPN and CDR2 SVGIG (reference sequence). The CDR3 contains 18 residues. Between the trimmed V and J ends, which lost 2 bases and 1 base, there was a span of 23 bases. The CDR3 region is CAWSPHQGSRTKNTEAFF. The CDR3 bases that were read are TGTGCCTGGAGTCCTCACCAGGGCTCGAGAACCAAGAACACTGAA.

The CDR3 loop reads CASSRLAGGETQYF. The sequenced CDR3 bases are TGTGCCAGCAGCCGTTTAGCGGGGGGTGAGACC. V is TRBV5-5 and J is TRBJ2-5; TRBD2 aligns across 10 bases. Read sequence stops 3 residues before the CDR3 end, and the germline J gene provides the missing end. Germline CDR1 SGHKS, CDR2 YYEKEE (reference sequence). Trimming took 4 bases from V and 5 from J; bases not matched to a gene: 5. The CDR3 spans 14 residues.

Notes on this clone: The read finishes 3 residues shy of the CDR3 end, and the germline J gene is used to complete it. The J gene is TRBJ2-7, the V gene TRBV11-1, with 7 bases identical to TRBD1. The germline V gene has CDR1 SGHAT and CDR2 FQDESV (reference sequence). The V gene end was trimmed by 5 bases and the J gene end by 5 bases; junction bases not matched to a gene: 12. CDR3 size: 15 residues. Partial CDR3 DNA: TGTGCCAGCAGCCCCCCGGAGACAGGGAGACACGAG. It specifies CASSPPETGRHE. The whole CDR3 sequence reads CASSPPETGRHEQYF.

Remarks on this clone: The read ends 3 residues early relative to the CDR3; the germline J gene fills the gap. The chain is built from TRBV5-1 and TRBJ2-3; 13 nucleotides match TRBD2. CDR3 length equals 16 residues. The germline V gene encodes CDR1 SGHRS and CDR2 YFSETQ. Unmatched junction bases numbered 6, after V lost 4 bases and J lost 4 bases. The CDR3 bases that were read are TGCGCCAGCAGCCTCGAACTAGCGGGAGGGCCAGATACG. Residues: CASSLELAGGPDT. The full CDR3 protein is CASSLELAGGPDTQYF.

In the case of this clone: The read finishes 3 residues shy of the CDR3 end, and the germline J gene is used to complete it. This chain uses TRBV6-2 or TRBV6-3 with TRBJ2-3, with 8 positions matching TRBD1. CDR3 length equals 14 residues. Germline CDR1 is MNHEY and CDR2 is SVGEGT. Here the CDR3 reads CASSYPGQEETQYF. The DNA read from the CDR3 is TGTGCCAGCAGTTACCCGGGACAGGAAGAGACG.

With regard to this clone: Read coverage stops 3 residues before the CDR3 terminus; the germline J gene supplies the remainder. The gene calls are TRBV5-5 and TRBJ1-2; D is uncertain. Germline V gives CDR1 SGHKS, CDR2 YYEKEE (reference sequence). CDR3 length: 14 residues. This CDR3 reads CASSQSRDTQGYTF. CDR3 bases read: TGTGCCAGCAGCCAAAGTCGTGACACGCAGGGC.

On this clone: The read terminates 3 residues ahead of where the CDR3 ends, so the germline J gene completes it. V gene TRBV5-5 combines with J gene TRBJ2-2, with D possibly being TRBD2 (7 bases). CDR1 and CDR2 from the germline V gene are SGHKS and YYEKEE (reference sequence). This CDR3 contains 15 residues. CDR3 DNA (partial): TGTGCCAGCAGCTTGGCGGGGGGCGTGGACGAAAAG. Protein: CASSLAGGVDEK. The CDR3 as a whole reads CASSLAGGVDEKLFF.

Notes on this clone: The read terminates 3 residues before the CDR3 end, so the remaining end is supplied by the germline J gene. The chain carries TRBV5-1 and TRBJ2-5, with D unresolved. Germline lookup yields CDR1 SGHRS and CDR2 YFSETQ. The CDR3 consists of 14 residues. V lost 1 base to trimming and J lost 1 base, with 8 bases between them. The CDR3 sequence is CASSLQEFQETQYF. The CDR3 DNA, read in part, is TGCGCCAGCAGCTTGCAGGAATTCCAAGAGACC.